Below are 13 T cell receptor beta chains sequenced from a single sample in a study of response to subunit inactivated influenza vaccine. TCRdb redid the calling of the RT-PCR reads with MiXCR, one entry per CDR3 protein. The sample shows fewer than 250,000 distinct CDR3 sequences, around an eighth of them seen only once. The sequences come from CD8+ T cells sorted from PBMCs, collected approximately 5 days after vaccination. Receptors originate from a man aged 45-60 years who received an inactivated influenza vaccine.

There are a few counts of this clonotype. CDR3 sequence: CASSLGFTYNEQFF. CDR3 in DNA: TGTGCCAGCAGCTTAGGGTTTACCTACAATGAGCAGTTCTTC. The chain couples TRBV7-2 to TRBJ2-1; D unclear. V lost 1 base, J lost 2 bases, and 6 bases lay in between. The germline CDR1 and CDR2 sequences are SGHTA and FQGNSA. There are 14 residues in the CDR3.

In nucleotides, the CDR3 is TGTGCCAGCGTCGGGAGGTTGCGCAATGAGCAGTTCTTC. This gives the protein CASVGRLRNEQFF. The V call is TRBV12-1, the J call TRBJ2-1; the table's D call, TRBD2, was not checked against the DNA. TRBV12-1 is marked as a pseudogene. This CDR3 region has 13 residues.

This clonotype appeared a few times. The gene calls are TRBV11-2 and TRBJ1-2, with D possibly being TRBD1 (5 bases). From germline, CDR1 is SGHAT and CDR2 FQNNGV. CDR3 length: 18 residues. With 0 bases removed from V and 3 bases from J, the gap between germline ends came to 20 bases. The CDR3 protein is CASSLDNPRPRDHYGYTF. The CDR3 DNA sequence: TGTGCCAGCAGCTTAGACAACCCCCGTCCGCGGGACCACTATGGCTACACCTTC. Filled out from reference TRBV11-2 and TRBJ1-2, the complete variable domain reads EAGVAQSPRYKIIEKRQSVAFWCNPISGHATLYWYQQILGQGPKLLIQFQNNGVVDDSQLPKDRFSAERLKGVDSTLKIQPAKLEDSAVYLCASSLDNPRPRDHYGYTFGSGTRLTVV.

Only a few counts were recorded for this clonotype. The chain employs TRBV13 and TRBJ2-5, with D perhaps TRBD2 (7 bases). Trimming removed 2 bases from V and 1 base from J, with 11 bases in between. Germline-derived CDR1 and CDR2 are PRHDT and FYEKMQ (reference sequence). This CDR3 region has 15 residues. The CDR3 loop reads CASSLSAGAQETQYF. The CDR3 DNA reads as TGTGCCAGCAGCTTATCGGCGGGGGCCCAAGAGACCCAGTACTTC.

This clonotype was picked up a small number of times. The J gene is TRBJ1-1, the V gene TRBV25-1, with D perhaps TRBD1 (6 bases). V gave up 6 bases and J gave up 5 bases, with 13 bases separating them. The CDR3 spans 13 residues. Germline CDR1 is MGHDK and CDR2 is SYGVNS. CDR3 bases: TGTGCCAGCAGACAGGGCCCGGAGACTGAAGCTTTCTTT. Protein product: CASRQGPETEAFF.

V gene TRBV15 combines with J gene TRBJ2-2; 13 nucleotides agree with TRBD2. The CDR3 totals 19 residues. Germline-derived CDR1 and CDR2 are LNHNV and YYDKDF (reference sequence). V lost 0 bases to trimming and J lost 3 bases; unmatched junction nucleotides: 7. In DNA, the CDR3 is TGTGCCACCAGCAGAGATATACTAGCGGGGGGGCACTACACCGGGGAGCTGTTTTTT. Translating gives CATSRDILAGGHYTGELFF.

The chain links TRBV5-1 to TRBJ2-1; TRBD1 matches 9 bases. The germline gives CDR1 SGHRS, CDR2 YFSETQ. This CDR3 contains 14 residues. After removal of 2 bases from V and 6 bases from J, the junction contained 3 bases not matched to a gene. The CDR3 region has the DNA TGCGCCAGCAGCTTCCGGACAGGGGTCAATGAGCAGTTCTTC. Residues: CASSFRTGVNEQFF.

This clonotype was counted a few times. CDR3 residues: CASSEGHSLSSYNEQFF. CDR3 DNA sequence: TGTGCCAGCAGCGAGGGGCACAGCCTGAGCTCCTACAATGAGCAGTTCTTC. The rearrangement uses TRBV2 and TRBJ2-1; D possibly matches TRBD1 or TRBD2 (5 bases each). From germline, CDR1 is SNHLY and CDR2 FYNNEI. Deletions cut 6 bases from V and 0 bases from J, with 18 bases between. This CDR3 is built from 17 residues. The full variable domain, completed using reference TRBV2 and TRBJ2-1, is EPEVTQTPSHQVTQMGQEVILRCVPISNHLYFYWYRQILGQKVEFLVSFYNNEISEKSEIFDDQFSVERPDGSNFTLKIRSTKLEDSAMYFCASSEGHSLSSYNEQFFGPGTRLTVL.

The chain combines TRBV9 with TRBJ2-1; possible D gene TRBD2, 6 bases. The CDR3 is 16 amino acids. The V gene lost 3 bases and the J gene lost 6 bases, with 19 bases spanning the gap. Germline CDR1 and CDR2: SGDLS and YYNGEE. The CDR3 nucleotides are TGTGCCAGCAGCGCCGACCTGGGACTCCCCGGCAATGAGCAGTTCTTC. Its translation: CASSADLGLPGNEQFF.

This clonotype was found a few times. This sequence joins TRBV20-1 and TRBJ2-3; a weak D match, TRBD2 (5 bases). CDR3 length: 15 amino acids. V lost 0 bases and J lost 2, with 12 bases in between. From germline, CDR1 is DFQATT and CDR2 SNEGSKA (reference sequence). CDR3 coding DNA: TGCAGTGCTAGAGATTACCAGCGGTTCACAGATACGCAGTATTTT. It translates to CSARDYQRFTDTQYF.

This clonotype was counted at least ten times. The V call is TRBV15, the J call TRBJ1-4, with D uncertain. The germline CDR1 and CDR2 sequences are LNHNV and YYDKDF (reference sequence). This CDR3 comprises 13 residues. Trimming removed 3 bases from V and 4 bases from J, with 6 bases in between. The CDR3 loop is CATSSGLNEKLFF. In DNA form, the CDR3 reads TGTGCCACCAGCAGCGGACTTAATGAAAAACTGTTTTTT.

V usage is TRBV7-9 and J usage is TRBJ2-5; D is ambiguous. Between the trimmed V and J ends, which lost 3 bases and 2 bases, there was a span of 7 bases. Germline CDR1 SEHNR, CDR2 FQNEAQ (reference sequence). CDR3 length: 13 residues. The CDR3 sequence is CASSFSKQETQYF. The CDR3 nucleotides read TGTGCCAGCAGCTTCTCCAAACAAGAGACCCAGTACTTC.

About this clonotype itself: A read error is possible here, since a much larger clone lies one base away. This chain connects TRBV12-3 or TRBV12-4 to TRBJ2-1; D unclear. The CDR3 covers 14 residues. V lost 1 base and J 6 bases, leaving 10 bases between the germline ends. DNA for the CDR3: TGTGCCAGCAGTTTAGATGAGAGGCTCAATGAGCAGTTCTTC. Its translation: CASSLDERLNEQFF.